The rows below give T cell receptor beta chains drawn from one sample of a study of T-cell memory formation after mild COVID-19. TCRdb fed the 5' RACE reads into MiXCR, producing one record per CDR3 protein. In the table there are about 420,000 distinct CDR3 sequences, 20% to 30% of which are singletons. The sequenced material came from PBMCs or a T cell subset sorted from them (not recorded which). Every receptor here comes from an adult woman who had mild COVID-19 (a few samples of this study predate the infection). Cell type and time point are not known. Each CDR3 is given with its conserved first and last residue. D genes are given only for firm matches. Clone size appears in some rows only: once, few, many, or a class for an expanded clone.

>TRBV27|TRBD1|few|TRBJ1-5
CASSLTGGNNQPQHF
TGTGCCAGCAGTCTTACAGGGGGAAACAATCAGCCCCAGCATTTT
>TRBV20-1|.|once|TRBJ1-6
CSASLPWQGTYNSPLHF
TGCAGTGCTAGTCTTCCCTGGCAGGGAACCTATAATTCACCCCTCCACTTT
>TRBV7-2|TRBD2|.|TRBJ2-5
CASTLAGGETQYF
TGTGCCAGCACCCTGGCGGGAGGCGAGACCCAGTACTTC
>TRBV6-6|TRBD2|.|TRBJ2-3
CASSTSGSILDTQYF
TGTGCCAGCAGTACTAGCGGGAGTATTCTAGATACGCAGTATTTT
>TRBV5-6|TRBD2|.|TRBJ2-4
CASSAITGSMTSGAKNIQYF
TGTGCCAGCAGCGCAATCACAGGGAGCATGACTAGCGGGGCCAAAAACATTCAGTACTTC
>TRBV5-6|.|few|TRBJ2-3
CASSLVAGALTDTQYF
TGTGCCAGCAGCTTGGTCGCGGGGGCCCTCACAGATACGCAGTATTTT
>TRBV30|.|.|TRBJ1-5
CAWSVRQPNQPQHF
TGTGCCTGGAGTGTACGGCAGCCAAATCAGCCCCAGCATTTT
>TRBV11-2|TRBD2|.|TRBJ2-3
CASSWTSPPDTQYF
TGTGCCAGCAGCTGGACTAGCCCCCCAGATACGCAGTATTTT
>TRBV6-5|TRBD2|.|TRBJ2-5
CASSPGLAGAPRETQYF
TGTGCCAGCAGTCCGGGACTAGCGGGAGCGCCGCGAGAGACCCAGTACTTC
>TRBV5-1|TRBD1|once|TRBJ2-7
CASSFLDRDVREQYF
TGCGCCAGCAGCTTTCTCGACAGGGACGTGAGGGAGCAGTACTTC
>TRBV2|TRBD1|few|TRBJ1-5
CASSRQGLNYQPQHF
TGTGCCAGCAGTAGACAGGGCCTAAACTATCAGCCCCAGCATTTT
>TRBV5-1|.|few|TRBJ2-1
CASSSVGDYNEQFF
TGCGCCAGCAGCTCCGTGGGGGACTACAATGAGCAGTTCTTC
>TRBV14|.|.|TRBJ2-2
CASSPNRAFWTGELFF
TGTGCCAGCAGCCCTAACAGGGCTTTTTGGACCGGGGAGCTGTTTTTT
>TRBV7-3|.|few|TRBJ2-2
CASSWDGENTGELFF
TGTGCCAGTTCCTGGGACGGGGAAAACACCGGGGAGCTGTTTTTT
>TRBV5-1|TRBD1|.|TRBJ2-5
CASSLTGQGWQETQYF
TGCGCCAGCAGCTTGACGGGACAGGGTTGGCAAGAGACCCAGTACTTC
>TRBV6-2/TRBV6-3|.|.|TRBJ2-7
CASSQDYEAYEQYF
TGTGCCAGCAGTCAAGACTATGAGGCCTACGAGCAGTACTTC
>TRBV7-9|.|.|TRBJ1-6
CASSMSPSPLHF
TGTGCCAGCAGCATGTCCCCATCACCCCTCCACTTT
>TRBV4-1|TRBD2|few|TRBJ2-5
CASSQTGLALETQYF
TGCGCCAGCAGCCAGACGGGACTAGCCCTAGAGACCCAGTACTTC
>TRBV20-1|TRBD1|few|TRBJ2-5
CSASTGDRVFGETQYF
TGCAGTGCCAGCACCGGGGACAGGGTATTCGGCGAGACCCAGTACTTC